This record covers a single T cell receptor beta chain. Antigen: not known. Use of 60 Vbeta and 13 Jbeta primers characterized the PCR. The method was immunoSEQ multiplex PCR; TCRdb's version includes in-frame clones alone and lacks a portion of them. Here the sample spans roughly 110,000 clones, around three quarters being singletons. The data originate from a study of cytomegalovirus exposure and HLA in healthy donors. Study details: Findings of an earlier analysis included over 95 million unique TCR beta sequences from roughly 180 million T cells.

Findings and caveats of the study: Within a later analysis, the majority of CMV-associated TCR beta chains appeared HLA-restricted. As a later analysis showed, a missense DCLRE1C variant was linked to trimming of TCR beta V- and J-genes.

With 0 bases clipped from V and 1 base from J, the junction kept 1 base outside the gene matches. The CDR3 is 14 residues long. The V gene's germline CDR1 is SGHDT and CDR2 YYEEEE. This receptor was identified in a man younger than 40 in good health and CMV-seronegative. The source material was PBMCs. The chain has TRBV5-6 and TRBJ2-7, with 7 bases aligning to TRBD1. The CDR3 spells CASSLGQGSYEQYF. The CDR3 region has the DNA TGTGCCAGCAGCTTGGGACAGGGTTCCTACGAGCAGTACTTC.